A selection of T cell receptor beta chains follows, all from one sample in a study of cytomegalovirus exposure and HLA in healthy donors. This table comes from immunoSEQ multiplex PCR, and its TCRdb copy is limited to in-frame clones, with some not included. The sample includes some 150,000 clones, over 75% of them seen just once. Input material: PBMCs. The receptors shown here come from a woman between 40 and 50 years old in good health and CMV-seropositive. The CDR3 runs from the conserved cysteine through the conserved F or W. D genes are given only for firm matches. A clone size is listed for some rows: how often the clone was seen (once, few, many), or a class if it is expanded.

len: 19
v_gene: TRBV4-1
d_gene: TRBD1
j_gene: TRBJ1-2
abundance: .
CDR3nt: TGCGCCAGCAGCCAAGATCGCTTGGGACAGGGAGGAATTAACTATGGCTACACCTTC
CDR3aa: CASSQDRLGQGGINYGYTF

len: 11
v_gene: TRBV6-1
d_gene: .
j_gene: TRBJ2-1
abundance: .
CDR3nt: TGTGCCAGCAGTGAGGGAGCGAGGCAGTTCTTC
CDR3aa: CASSEGARQFF

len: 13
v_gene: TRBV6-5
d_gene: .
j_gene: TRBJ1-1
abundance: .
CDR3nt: TGTGCCAGCAGTTACGGGCGCAGCACTGAAGCTTTCTTT
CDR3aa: CASSYGRSTEAFF

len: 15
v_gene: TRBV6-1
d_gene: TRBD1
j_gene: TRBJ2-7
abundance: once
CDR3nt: TGTGCCAGCAGGCGGACAGGGGGAGATCTCTACGAGCAGTACTTC
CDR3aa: CASRRTGGDLYEQYF

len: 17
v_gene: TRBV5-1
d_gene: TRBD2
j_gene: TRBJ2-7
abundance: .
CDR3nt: TGCGCCAGCAGGCCGGCCAGGGTAGGGCGGGAGTACTACGAGCAGTACTTC
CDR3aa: CASRPARVGREYYEQYF

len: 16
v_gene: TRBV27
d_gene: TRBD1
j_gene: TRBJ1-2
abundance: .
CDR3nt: TGTGCCAGCAGTTTATCACTAATGGGACAGGGGAATGGCTACACCTTC
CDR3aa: CASSLSLMGQGNGYTF

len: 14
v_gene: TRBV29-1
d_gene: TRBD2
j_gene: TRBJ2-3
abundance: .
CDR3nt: TGCAGCGCCGCGACTAGCGGGAGCACAGATACGCAGTATTTT
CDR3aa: CSAATSGSTDTQYF

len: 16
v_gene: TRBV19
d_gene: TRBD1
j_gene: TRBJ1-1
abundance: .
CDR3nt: TGTGCCAGTAGTGACCGGGACAGGGGTTTGTACACTGAAGCTTTCTTT
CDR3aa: CASSDRDRGLYTEAFF

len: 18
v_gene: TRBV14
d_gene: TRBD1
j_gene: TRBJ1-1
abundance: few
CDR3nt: TGTGCCAGCAGCCTCGATCCCCCTACAGGGGGCAACAACCCTGAAGCTTTCTTT
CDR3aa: CASSLDPPTGGNNPEAFF

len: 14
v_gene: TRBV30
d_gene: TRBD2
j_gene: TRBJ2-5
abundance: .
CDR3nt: TGTGCCTGGGGGGAACTAGCGGGGCAAGAGACCCAGTACTTC
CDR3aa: CAWGELAGQETQYF

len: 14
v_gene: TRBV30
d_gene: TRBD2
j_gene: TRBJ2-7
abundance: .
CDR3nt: TGTGCCTGGAGGGTGACTAGCGGAGCCTACGAGCAGTACTTC
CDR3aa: CAWRVTSGAYEQYF